A single sample gave rise to the 12 T cell receptor beta chains below, sequenced in a study of T-cell memory formation after mild COVID-19. Each CDR3 protein is one row after TCRdb ran MiXCR on the 5' RACE reads. The table lists about 130,000 distinct CDR3 sequences, about 23% of them singletons. Sequenced sample: PBMCs or a T cell subset sorted from them (not recorded which). The receptors were gathered from an adult woman who had mild COVID-19 (a few samples of this study predate the infection). Cell type and time point are not known.

The chain couples TRBV29-1 to TRBJ2-7; possible D gene TRBD1, 6 bases. Germline loops: CDR1 SQVTM, CDR2 ANQGSEA. The CDR3 is made up of 14 amino acids. V lost 0 bases and J lost 1, with 10 bases in between. The DNA of the CDR3 is TGCAGCGTTGAAGACCCGACAGGATCCTACGAGCAGTACTTC. This codes for CSVEDPTGSYEQYF.

The CDR3 nucleotides are TGTGCCAGCAGCTTTGGACTAGCGGTCAACAATGAGCAGTTCTTC. This translates into CASSFGLAVNNEQFF. The chain links TRBV7-8 to TRBJ2-1, with TRBD2 matching over 10 bases. The CDR3 extends over 15 amino acids. CDR1 is SGHVS, CDR2 FQNEAQ, per germline. The J segment lost 5 bases and the V segment lost 3 bases, leaving 4 bases of the junction unmatched.

The V gene is TRBV19, the J gene TRBJ2-5; D ambiguous. Trimming removed 3 bases at V and 5 bases at J, with 4 bases between. The CDR3 spans 11 residues. In germline, CDR1 is LNHDA, CDR2 SQIVND (reference sequence). The CDR3 DNA is TGTGCCAGTAGTATGGGGGAGACCCAGTACTTC. It translates to CASSMGETQYF.

The chain uses TRBV7-2 and TRBJ1-4; D gene ambiguous. This CDR3 has 13 residues. V gave up 2 bases and J gave up 8 bases, with 9 bases separating them. The germline V gene encodes CDR1 SGHTA and CDR2 FQGNSA. CDR3 nucleotide sequence: TGTGCCAGCAGCTTATTCCCCGGGGAAAAACTGTTTTTT. Amino acids: CASSLFPGEKLFF.

The J gene is TRBJ1-4, the V gene TRBV29-1; D perhaps matches TRBD1 (6 bases). The germline CDR1 and CDR2 sequences are SQVTM and ANQGSEA. The V end was cut by 3 bases, the J end by 8 bases, with 19 bases between. This CDR3 has 15 residues. CDR3 sequence: CSVEVQGIDGEKLFF. The CDR3 DNA is TGCAGCGTTGAGGTACAGGGAATCGATGGAGAAAAACTGTTTTTT. Drawing the rest from reference TRBV29-1 and TRBJ1-4, the complete variable domain is SAVISQKPSRDICQRGTSLTIQCQVDSQVTMMFWYRQQPGQSLTLIATANQGSEATYESGFVIDKFPISRPNLTFSTLTVSNMSPEDSSIYLCSVEVQGIDGEKLFFGSGTQLSVL.

The chain recombines TRBV30 with TRBJ2-6; 8 bases align to TRBD1. The CDR3 runs 19 residues. V shed 5 bases, J shed 2 bases, and the junction held 17 bases outside the gene matches. Germline assignment: CDR1 GTSNPN and CDR2 SVGIG (reference sequence). CDR3 sequence reads: CAWGTGQGPLATGANVLTF. The CDR3, as DNA: TGTGCCTGGGGGACCGGACAGGGCCCCCTCGCCACTGGGGCCAACGTCCTGACTTTC.

This clonotype was seen a handful of times. J is TRBJ1-4 and V is TRBV4-1; D gene unclear. CDR3 length: 16 residues. Looked up from germline, CDR1 is MGHRA and CDR2 is YSYEKL. V was trimmed by 2 bases and J by 7 bases, leaving 17 bases between them. The CDR3 here is CASSQTPGPEGEKLFF. The CDR3 DNA sequence: TGCGCCAGCAGCCAAACGCCGGGCCCCGAAGGTGAAAAACTGTTTTTT.

The V call is TRBV29-1, the J call TRBJ2-5; TRBD1 might be the D (6 bases). Germline V gives CDR1 SQVTM, CDR2 ANQGSEA. The germline V and J ends were trimmed by 4 bases and 4 bases, with 10 bases remaining between them. There are 12 residues in the CDR3. In DNA form, the CDR3 reads TGCAGCGTTGCAGGGGTAGGAGAGACCCAGTACTTC. Its protein product is CSVAGVGETQYF.

This clonotype was counted only a few times. J is TRBJ1-1 and V is TRBV12-3 or TRBV12-4; TRBD1 might be the D (5 bases). The CDR3 is 13 amino acids. Trimming took off 6 bases at V and 5 bases at J, with 13 bases between the two ends. CDR3 in amino acids: CASSRSGETEAFF. CDR3 coding DNA: TGTGCCAGCAGCCGGTCGGGGGAAACTGAAGCTTTCTTT.

This clonotype was seen only a few times. The rearrangement joins TRBV29-1 to TRBJ2-1; tentatively, D is TRBD2 (5 bases). V shed 5 bases and J shed 1 base, with 9 bases lying between them. In germline, CDR1 is SQVTM, CDR2 ANQGSEA. CDR3 size: 13 residues. This CDR3 is CSVLAKSYNEQFF. CDR3 bases: TGCAGCGTTCTAGCAAAGTCCTACAATGAGCAGTTCTTC.

This clonotype occurred a few times. This chain joins TRBV3-1 and TRBJ2-1; the match to TRBD2 covers 8 bases. The germline V gene has CDR1 LGHDT and CDR2 YNNKEL (reference sequence). Unmatched junction bases numbered 8, after V lost 0 bases and J lost 4 bases. This CDR3 contains 17 residues. CDR3 sequence reads: CASSQDFSGASYNEQFF. As DNA, the CDR3 is TGTGCCAGCAGCCAAGACTTTAGCGGGGCGTCTTACAATGAGCAGTTCTTC.

The table lists this clonotype with a few counts. The chain is built from TRBV12-3 or TRBV12-4 and TRBJ2-7; no firm D call. The germline V and J ends were trimmed by 3 bases and 6 bases, with 15 bases remaining between them. The CDR3 covers 14 residues. The CDR3 here is CASSFDVFPPEQYF. In DNA form, the CDR3 reads TGTGCCAGCAGTTTTGACGTGTTCCCTCCCGAGCAGTACTTC.